Listed below are T cell receptor beta chains from one sample, sequenced in a study of blood T cell repertoires in COVID-19. The data were produced by immunoSEQ multiplex PCR, yet TCRdb's version contains in-frame clones alone and is incomplete. The repertoire includes a few hundred thousand clones, about nine tenths of them detected once, and roughly 8.9% sits in the top ten. Sequences were obtained from PBMCs or T cells enriched from blood (not recorded which). These receptor sequences come from a woman aged 40 to 55 who had recovered from COVID-19. The CDR3 runs from the conserved cysteine through the conserved F or W. The order of the fields is D gene, J gene, V gene, clone size, CDR3 protein, CDR3 DNA. The D gene is left open where the match is weak. The size of a clone is reported for some rows only, either as once, few or many, or as a class for expanded clones.

D: NA
J: TRBJ1-2
V: TRBV27
size: NA
CDR3: CASISGGGYTF
DNA: TGTGCCAGCATTTCAGGAGGGGGCTACACCTTC

D: NA
J: TRBJ2-1
V: TRBV15
size: NA
CDR3: CATSGQGASGVLGEQFF
DNA: TGTGCCACCAGCGGGCAGGGGGCTAGCGGGGTACTTGGTGAGCAGTTCTTC

D: NA
J: TRBJ2-1
V: TRBV9
size: NA
CDR3: CASSVVRSSSYNEQFF
DNA: TGTGCCAGCAGCGTAGTACGGTCGAGCTCCTACAATGAGCAGTTCTTC

D: NA
J: TRBJ1-3
V: TRBV5-6
size: NA
CDR3: CASSLAGAGGNTIYF
DNA: TGTGCCAGCAGCTTGGCAGGGGCTGGTGGAAACACCATATATTTT

D: NA
J: TRBJ1-6
V: TRBV7-2
size: many
CDR3: CASSSRQGKNRNSPLHF
DNA: TGTGCCAGCAGCTCTCGGCAGGGAAAAAACAGGAATTCACCCCTCCACTTT

D: NA
J: TRBJ2-3
V: TRBV7-9
size: NA
CDR3: CASSLEASTDTQYF
DNA: TGTGCCAGCAGCTTGGAAGCGAGCACAGATACGCAGTATTTT

D: NA
J: TRBJ2-3
V: TRBV6-2/TRBV6-3
size: few
CDR3: CASSLADTQYF
DNA: TGTGCCAGCAGTTTAGCGGATACGCAGTATTTT

D: NA
J: TRBJ2-7
V: TRBV19
size: NA
CDR3: CASSRERSYEQYF
DNA: TGTGCCAGTAGTCGGGAACGTTCCTACGAGCAGTACTTC

D: NA
J: TRBJ2-7
V: TRBV28
size: NA
CDR3: CASGAGGYEQYF
DNA: TGTGCCAGTGGGGCAGGGGGGTACGAGCAGTACTTC

D: NA
J: TRBJ2-1
V: TRBV27
size: NA
CDR3: CASSDYKLTGISYNEQFF
DNA: TGTGCCAGCAGTGATTATAAACTTACAGGTATTTCCTACAATGAGCAGTTCTTC

D: TRBD2
J: TRBJ2-1
V: TRBV7-8
size: NA
CDR3: CASSRGRLSVAGGPDNEQFF
DNA: TGTGCCAGCAGCCGAGGTAGACTGTCGGTGGCGGGGGGGCCGGACAATGAGCAGTTCTTC

D: TRBD1
J: TRBJ2-5
V: TRBV12-3/TRBV12-4
size: NA
CDR3: CASSLDRGVTQYF
DNA: TGTGCCAGCAGTTTAGACAGGGGTGTAACCCAGTACTTC

D: NA
J: TRBJ1-1
V: TRBV3-1/TRBV3-2
size: NA
CDR3: CASSHGAGATEAFF
DNA: TGTGCCAGCAGCCACGGTGCGGGTGCCACTGAAGCTTTCTTT

D: NA
J: TRBJ1-6
V: TRBV19
size: NA
CDR3: CASSVNRDGSPLHF
DNA: TGTGCCAGTAGTGTCAACAGGGATGGTTCACCCCTCCACTTT

D: TRBD1
J: TRBJ1-5
V: TRBV24-1
size: NA
CDR3: CATQGEKANQPQHF
DNA: TGTGCCACACAGGGGGAAAAAGCCAATCAGCCCCAGCATTTT

D: NA
J: TRBJ1-2
V: TRBV5-1
size: few
CDR3: CASSPGTTENYGYTF
DNA: TGCGCCAGCAGCCCAGGGACTACGGAAAACTATGGCTACACCTTC

D: NA
J: TRBJ2-7
V: TRBV10-3
size: NA
CDR3: CAIKTGTFTEQYF
DNA: TGTGCCATCAAAACAGGGACCTTCACGGAGCAGTACTTC

D: NA
J: TRBJ1-2
V: TRBV4-3
size: NA
CDR3: CASSQVRQNYGYTF
DNA: TGCGCCAGCAGCCAAGTTAGACAGAACTATGGCTACACCTTC

D: TRBD1
J: TRBJ2-3
V: TRBV24-1
size: NA
CDR3: CATSGTGQGGADTQYF
DNA: TGTGCCACCTCTGGGACAGGGCAGGGGGGTGCAGATACGCAGTATTTT

D: TRBD1
J: TRBJ2-3
V: TRBV7-3
size: NA
CDR3: CASSWDRGADTQYF
DNA: TGTGCCAGCAGCTGGGACAGGGGGGCAGATACGCAGTATTTT

D: NA
J: TRBJ2-1
V: TRBV3-1/TRBV3-2
size: NA
CDR3: CASSWRGSSYNEQFF
DNA: TGTGCCAGCAGCTGGAGGGGAAGCTCCTACAATGAGCAGTTCTTC

D: NA
J: TRBJ1-1
V: TRBV6-2/TRBV6-3
size: NA
CDR3: CASSTDQVVMNTEAFF
DNA: TGTGCCAGCAGTACAGACCAGGTGGTAATGAACACTGAAGCTTTCTTT

D: NA
J: TRBJ1-1
V: TRBV29-1
size: NA
CDR3: CSVEVQGGTEAFF
DNA: TGCAGCGTTGAGGTCCAGGGCGGCACTGAAGCTTTCTTT

D: NA
J: TRBJ2-3
V: TRBV11-1
size: NA
CDR3: CASSPLKRSGQDTQYF
DNA: TGTGCCAGCAGCCCTTTAAAGAGGTCTGGACAAGATACGCAGTATTTT

D: NA
J: TRBJ1-3
V: TRBV24-1
size: NA
CDR3: CATSPTGPGNTIYF
DNA: TGTGCCACCAGTCCTACAGGGCCTGGAAACACCATATATTTT

D: NA
J: TRBJ1-6
V: TRBV5-1
size: NA
CDR3: CASKSPSGDGSPLHF
DNA: TGCGCCAGCAAAAGTCCGTCAGGGGACGGTTCACCCCTCCACTTT

D: TRBD1
J: TRBJ2-7
V: TRBV13
size: NA
CDR3: CASSPGTGRNEQYF
DNA: TGTGCCAGCAGCCCTGGGACAGGGAGGAACGAGCAGTACTTC

D: TRBD2
J: TRBJ2-5
V: TRBV28
size: NA
CDR3: CASSLAGDETQYF
DNA: TGTGCCAGCAGTCTAGCGGGGGACGAGACCCAGTACTTC

D: NA
J: TRBJ1-2
V: TRBV3-1/TRBV3-2
size: NA
CDR3: CASSSLGSNYGYTF
DNA: TGTGCCAGCAGCTCCTTAGGGAGTAACTATGGCTACACCTTC

D: NA
J: TRBJ1-2
V: TRBV28
size: NA
CDR3: CASSLSQFYGYTF
DNA: TGTGCCAGCAGTTTATCCCAGTTCTATGGCTACACCTTC

D: NA
J: TRBJ2-2
V: TRBV7-2
size: NA
CDR3: CASSLGGGTNTGELFF
DNA: TGTGCCAGCAGCTTAGGAGGCGGCACGAACACCGGGGAGCTGTTTTTT

D: NA
J: TRBJ2-3
V: TRBV27
size: NA
CDR3: CASSPLGVDTQYF
DNA: TGTGCCAGCAGTCCACTAGGAGTAGATACGCAGTATTTT

D: NA
J: TRBJ2-1
V: TRBV5-5
size: NA
CDR3: CASSFQQGSYNEQFF
DNA: TGTGCCAGCAGCTTTCAGCAGGGTTCCTACAATGAGCAGTTCTTC

D: TRBD2
J: TRBJ2-5
V: TRBV7-3
size: once
CDR3: CASSFGGGFQYF
DNA: TGTGCCAGCAGCTTTGGCGGGGGGTTCCAGTACTTC

D: TRBD1
J: TRBJ2-7
V: TRBV24-1
size: few
CDR3: CATSDQTGTGEEQYF
DNA: TGTGCCACCAGTGATCAAACCGGGACAGGGGAGGAGCAGTACTTC

D: NA
J: TRBJ2-7
V: TRBV29-1
size: NA
CDR3: CSVGGQPSSYEQYF
DNA: TGCAGCGTTGGCGGGCAACCTAGCTCCTACGAGCAGTACTTC

D: TRBD1
J: TRBJ2-3
V: TRBV7-3
size: NA
CDR3: CASSLRQGGDTDTQYF
DNA: TGTGCCAGCAGCTTACGACAGGGGGGCGACACAGATACGCAGTATTTT

D: NA
J: TRBJ2-5
V: TRBV7-9
size: once
CDR3: CASSPLGTPAGTQYF
DNA: TGTGCCAGCAGCCCCCTCGGGACTCCGGCGGGGACCCAGTACTTC

D: NA
J: TRBJ1-2
V: TRBV5-1
size: once
CDR3: CASSAGSSNYGYTF
DNA: TGCGCCAGCAGCGCGGGGAGCTCTAACTATGGCTACACCTTC

D: NA
J: TRBJ2-2
V: TRBV19
size: once
CDR3: CASIGPANTGELFF
DNA: TGTGCCAGTATCGGTCCCGCGAACACCGGGGAGCTGTTTTTT

D: NA
J: TRBJ2-3
V: TRBV7-9
size: NA
CDR3: CASSLLLPTDTQYF
DNA: TGTGCCAGCAGCTTACTCCTACCCACAGATACGCAGTATTTT

D: TRBD1
J: TRBJ1-5
V: TRBV28
size: NA
CDR3: CASSSTTGGVWQPQHF
DNA: TGTGCCAGCAGTTCAACTACAGGGGGCGTTTGGCAGCCCCAGCATTTT

D: TRBD1
J: TRBJ1-1
V: TRBV6-5
size: NA
CDR3: CASSYSTRGQNTEAFF
DNA: TGTGCCAGCAGTTACTCGACCAGGGGGCAGAACACTGAAGCTTTCTTT

D: NA
J: TRBJ1-1
V: TRBV28
size: NA
CDR3: CASSLLFRGNTEAFF
DNA: TGTGCCAGCAGTTTACTCTTCAGGGGGAACACTGAAGCTTTCTTT